The entry below describes one TCR beta chain. Its specificity is unknown. This specimen belongs to a study of T-cell memory formation after mild COVID-19. Study in general: TCR clusters were mostly confined to one donor each.

The study, taken as a whole, reports: Pre-infection memory already had some responding clones, implying cross-reactive memory joined. Contracting CD4+ clones sat mainly in CM and EM; CD8+ in EMRA.

One entry per CDR3 protein results from TCRdb running MiXCR on the 5' RACE reads. The data show 350,000 or so distinct CDR3 sequences, around a fifth seen once. The V end lost 5 bases, the J end lost 1 base, and 14 bases lay between the germline ends. Germline CDR1 reads SEHNR; CDR2 reads FQNEAQ (reference sequence). This CDR3 is built from 15 residues. V is TRBV7-9 and J is TRBJ2-5, with D maybe TRBD2 (6 bases). The sequenced sample consisted of PBMCs or a T cell subset sorted from them (not recorded which). This TCR was sampled from a man aged 18 to 30 who had mild COVID-19 (a few samples of this study predate the infection). Cell type and time point are not known. CDR3 protein: CASSRGLTFQETQYF. The CDR3 nucleotides are TGTGCCAGCAGCCGGGGACTTACCTTCCAAGAGACCCAGTACTTC.